The following is a TCR beta chain sequence with its context. Its antigen is unidentified. Deletions cut 6 bases from V and 5 bases from J, with 11 bases between. CDR1 SGHNT and CDR2 YYREEE come from the germline V gene (reference sequence). This CDR3 is 13 amino acids long. This entry belongs to a study of cytomegalovirus exposure and HLA in healthy donors. Overall study: Of all 400 or so donors who were genotyped, roughly 81% belonged to the Caucasian-associated ancestry cluster.

Despite likely unrecorded immune exposures, the donors were nominally healthy at the time of sampling. General study findings and limits: About 87% or about 30% of the time was how often most TCR beta V segments were productive, according to an earlier analysis.

60 Vbeta and 13 Jbeta primers were used in PCR. Sequencing used immunoSEQ multiplex PCR; TCRdb keeps in-frame clones, though not all of them. The sample holds some 72,000 clones. Sample: PBMCs. The chain joins TRBV5-4 to TRBJ1-4; no clear D gene. This clonotype was sampled from a boy aged 5-17 years in good health and CMV-seronegative. DNA for the CDR3: TGTGCCAGCACCAACTACTACAATGAAAAACTGTTTTTT. It translates to CASTNYYNEKLFF. Full variable domain (missing parts from reference TRBV5-4 and TRBJ1-4): ETGVTQSPTHLIKTRGQQVTLRCSSQSGHNTVSWYQQALGQGPQFIFQYYREEENGRGNFPPRFSGLQFPNYSSELNVNALELDDSALYLCASTNYYNEKLFFGSGTQLSVL.